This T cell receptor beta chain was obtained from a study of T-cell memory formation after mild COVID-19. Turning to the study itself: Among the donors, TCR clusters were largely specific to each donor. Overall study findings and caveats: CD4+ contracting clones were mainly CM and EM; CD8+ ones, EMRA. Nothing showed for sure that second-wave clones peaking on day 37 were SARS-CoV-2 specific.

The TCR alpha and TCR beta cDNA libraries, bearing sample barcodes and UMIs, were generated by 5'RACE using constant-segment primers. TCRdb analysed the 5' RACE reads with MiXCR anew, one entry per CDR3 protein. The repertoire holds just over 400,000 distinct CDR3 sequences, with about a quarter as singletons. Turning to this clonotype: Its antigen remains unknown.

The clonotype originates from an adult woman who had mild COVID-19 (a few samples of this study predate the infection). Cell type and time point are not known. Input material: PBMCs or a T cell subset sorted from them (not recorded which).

CDR3 nucleotides: TGTGCCAGCAGTTTAAGGGGCCTCACCTACGAGCAGTACTTC. It codes for CASSLRGLTYEQYF. V and J are TRBV12-3 or TRBV12-4 and TRBJ2-7, with D tentatively TRBD1 (5 bases). The V end was cut by 2 bases, the J end by 2 bases, with 10 bases between. The CDR3 is 14 residues long.